The sequence of this T cell receptor (beta chain) was determined in a study of T cell repertoires in ileal Crohn's disease. Time point reported: neoterminal ileum biopsy at postoperative endoscopy, about 6 months after surgery. The CDR3 covers 14 residues. The V gene's germline CDR1 is SEHNR and CDR2 FQNEAQ (reference sequence). Losses at the gene ends were 5 bases for V and 7 bases for J; bases not matched to a gene: 4. TCRdb's copy holds only in-frame clones and misses some; the assay was immunoSEQ multiplex PCR. Of about 62,000 clones in the sample, about 89% were seen once. The study's findings and limits: Postoperative endoscopy occurred within one year, median around 6.5 months.

In its sample, this clone was seen a few times. The antigen is undetermined. The source of this sequence is an adult with Crohn's disease. The chain combines TRBV7-9 with TRBJ1-4, with 10 bases fitting TRBD1. The specimen was ileal tissue. The DNA for the CDR3 is TGTGCCAGCAGCCCAGACAGGGGGCTTGAAAAACTGTTTTTT. Amino acids: CASSPDRGLEKLFF.